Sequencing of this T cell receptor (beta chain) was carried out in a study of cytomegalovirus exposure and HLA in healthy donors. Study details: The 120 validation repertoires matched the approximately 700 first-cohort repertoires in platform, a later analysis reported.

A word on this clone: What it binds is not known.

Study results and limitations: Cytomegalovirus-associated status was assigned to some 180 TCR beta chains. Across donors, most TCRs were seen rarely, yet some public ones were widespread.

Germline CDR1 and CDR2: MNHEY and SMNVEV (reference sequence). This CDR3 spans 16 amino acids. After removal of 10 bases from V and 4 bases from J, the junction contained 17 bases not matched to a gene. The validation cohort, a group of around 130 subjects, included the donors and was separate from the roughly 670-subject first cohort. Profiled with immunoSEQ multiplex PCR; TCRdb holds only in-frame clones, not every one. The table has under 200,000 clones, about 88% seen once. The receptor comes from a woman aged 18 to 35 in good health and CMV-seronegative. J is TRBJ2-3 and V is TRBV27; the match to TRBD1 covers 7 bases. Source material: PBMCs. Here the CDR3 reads CANSGTRQGVPDTQYF. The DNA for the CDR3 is TGTGCCAACTCTGGGACGAGACAGGGAGTGCCAGATACGCAGTATTTT.